This TCR beta chain stems from a study of blood T cell repertoires in COVID-19 (dated by TCRdb to the early 2020s). Study-level background: The collaborator samples originated in the United States, Italy and Spain and spanned the acute and convalescent phases of COVID-19. Where HLA class I and class II types were available, the types were taken from metadata supplied by the sample provider, not from assay-based typing. Sample metadata almost always included a de-identified subject ID, COVID-19 status, age in years and sex. The material from the prospective study consisted of cDNA or gDNA derived from T cells, B-cell-depleted T cells, or PBMCs. Deeply sampled blood TCRbeta repertoires from subjects exposed to, actively infected with, or recovered from COVID-19 were included in the dataset. The samples were drawn from the first 160 participants of the ongoing ImmuneRACE study and from some 1,300 subjects provided by 6 global collaborators. The repertoires were made available in a free public database intended to serve as a resource for research on the immune response to SARS-CoV-2.

The germline V end is reduced by 2 bases and the J end by 2 bases; junction bases left unmatched: 5. As encoded in the germline V gene, CDR1 is SGHRS while CDR2 is YFSETQ. Including cysteine and phenylalanine, the CDR3 has 16 amino acids. Left in the record is the CDR3 DNA by itself, 48 bases read in frame from the first base. Participants in the prospective study were enrolled through a virtual design, were aged roughly 18 to 100 years, and lived in some 24 United States geographic areas. In the prospective study, participants were assigned to cohorts based on the clinical history participants reported in a screening survey and a study questionnaire. In the prospective study, mobile phlebotomists collected whole blood, serum and a nasopharyngeal or oropharyngeal swab from each participant. Prospective study participants could optionally give additional blood draws and questionnaires over a roughly 2-month period. Blood samples from the prospective study were shipped frozen or at room temperature prior to DNA extraction.

TCRbeta CDR3 regions were amplified from genomic DNA by means of the immunoSEQ Assay, a bias-controlled multiplex PCR. The authors processed their data as follows. Nucleated cell counts per sample were estimated from amplification of reference gene primers within the assay. To quantify the absolute abundance of each unique TCRbeta CDR3 rearrangement, sequence reads were collapsed and filtered. For each sample, productive Simpson clonality was calculated as the square root of Simpson's diversity index over productive rearrangements. The immuneACCESS repertoire file appears here via TCRdb, limited to in-frame rearrangements. These files lack a portion of the clones; in checked studies, under half of the deficit traces to unresolved V genes, and the cause of the others is not known. For V, J and clone size, that table is used; D and trimming come from the DNA. This sample holds a few hundred thousand clones; over 80% were observed only once. The ten most abundant clones make up around 1.3% of the sample.

Points the paper makes about the study in general: The amount of clinical and demographic metadata varied by source and participant and was provided uncurated.

On this clone itself: No antigen is known for it. Per-nucleotide qualities are absent, and no much larger clonotype sits a single base away.

The rearranged segments are TRBV5-1 and TRBJ2-3, with 10 junctional bases fitting TRBD2. The source material was PBMCs or T cells enriched from blood (not recorded which). The origin of this receptor is a human donor in a cohort exposed to, infected with or recovered from COVID-19 (not recorded which). The donor label of this sample is uncertain. Here the CDR3 is given as CASSFLAGDLTDTQYF. The nucleotide sequence is TGCGCCAGCAGCTTTCTAGCGGGGGACCTCACAGATACGCAGTATTTT.